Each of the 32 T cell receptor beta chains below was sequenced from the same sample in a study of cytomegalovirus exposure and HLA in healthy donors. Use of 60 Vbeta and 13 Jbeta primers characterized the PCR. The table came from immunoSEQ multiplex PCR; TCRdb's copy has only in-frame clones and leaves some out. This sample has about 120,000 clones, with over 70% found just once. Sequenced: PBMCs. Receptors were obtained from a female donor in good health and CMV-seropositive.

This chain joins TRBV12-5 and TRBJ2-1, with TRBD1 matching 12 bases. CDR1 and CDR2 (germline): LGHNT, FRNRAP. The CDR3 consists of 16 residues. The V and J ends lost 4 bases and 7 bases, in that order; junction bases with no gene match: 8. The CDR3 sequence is CASGSVPGQGANEQFF. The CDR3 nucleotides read TGTGCTAGTGGTTCAGTACCGGGACAGGGGGCTAATGAGCAGTTCTTC.

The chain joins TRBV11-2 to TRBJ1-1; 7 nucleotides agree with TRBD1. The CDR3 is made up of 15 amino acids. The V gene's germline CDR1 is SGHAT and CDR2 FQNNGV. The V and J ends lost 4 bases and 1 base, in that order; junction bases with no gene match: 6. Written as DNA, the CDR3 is TGTGCCAGCAGCTCCGCAGGACAGGCGAACACTGAAGCTTTCTTT. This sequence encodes CASSSAGQANTEAFF.

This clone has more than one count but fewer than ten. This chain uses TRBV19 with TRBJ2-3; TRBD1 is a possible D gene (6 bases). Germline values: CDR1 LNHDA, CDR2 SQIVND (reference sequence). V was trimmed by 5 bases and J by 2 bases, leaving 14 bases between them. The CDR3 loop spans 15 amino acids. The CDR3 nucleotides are TGTGCCAGTAGTTCATGGACAGAAACCACAGATACGCAGTATTTT. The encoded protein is CASSSWTETTDTQYF.

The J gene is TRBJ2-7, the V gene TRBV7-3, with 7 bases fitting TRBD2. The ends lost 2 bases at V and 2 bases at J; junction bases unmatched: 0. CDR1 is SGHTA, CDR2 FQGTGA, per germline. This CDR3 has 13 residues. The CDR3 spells CASSLGRAYEQYF. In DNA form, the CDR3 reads TGTGCCAGCAGCTTAGGGAGGGCCTACGAGCAGTACTTC.

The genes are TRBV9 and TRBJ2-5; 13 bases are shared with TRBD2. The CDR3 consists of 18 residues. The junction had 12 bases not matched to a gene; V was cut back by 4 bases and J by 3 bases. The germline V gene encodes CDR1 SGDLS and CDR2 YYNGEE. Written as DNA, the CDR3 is TGTGCCAGCAGCCCTGGACTAGCGGGAGACACATTCAAAGAGACCCAGTACTTC. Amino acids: CASSPGLAGDTFKETQYF.

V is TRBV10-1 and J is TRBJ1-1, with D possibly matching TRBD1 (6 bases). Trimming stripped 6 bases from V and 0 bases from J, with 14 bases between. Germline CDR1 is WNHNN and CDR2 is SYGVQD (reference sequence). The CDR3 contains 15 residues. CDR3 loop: CASSGGRELNTEAFF. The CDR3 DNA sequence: TGCGCCAGCAGCGGGGGGCGTGAGCTGAACACTGAAGCTTTCTTT.

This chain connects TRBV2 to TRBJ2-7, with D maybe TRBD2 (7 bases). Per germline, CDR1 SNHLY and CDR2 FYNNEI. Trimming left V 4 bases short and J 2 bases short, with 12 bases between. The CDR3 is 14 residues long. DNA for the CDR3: TGTGCCAGCAGTGTGGGGGGGGGCCCCTACGAGCAGTACTTC. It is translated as CASSVGGGPYEQYF. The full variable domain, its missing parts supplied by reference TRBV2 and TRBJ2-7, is EPEVTQTPSHQVTQMGQEVILRCVPISNHLYFYWYRQILGQKVEFLVSFYNNEISEKSEIFDDQFSVERPDGSNFTLKIRSTKLEDSAMYFCASSVGGGPYEQYFGPGTRLTVT.

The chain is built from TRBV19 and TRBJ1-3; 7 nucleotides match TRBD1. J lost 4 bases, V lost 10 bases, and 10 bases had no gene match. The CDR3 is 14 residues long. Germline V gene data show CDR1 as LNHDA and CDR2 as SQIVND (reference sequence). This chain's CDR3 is CATRVGDSGNTIYF. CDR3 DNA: TGTGCCACCAGGGTGGGGGACAGCGGAAACACCATATATTTT.

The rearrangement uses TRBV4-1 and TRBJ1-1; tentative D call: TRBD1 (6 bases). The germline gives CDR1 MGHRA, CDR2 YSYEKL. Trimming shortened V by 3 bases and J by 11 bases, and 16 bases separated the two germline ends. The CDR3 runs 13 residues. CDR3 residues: CASSHLGTGFAFF. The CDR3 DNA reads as TGCGCCAGCAGCCACCTAGGAACAGGGTTTGCTTTCTTT.

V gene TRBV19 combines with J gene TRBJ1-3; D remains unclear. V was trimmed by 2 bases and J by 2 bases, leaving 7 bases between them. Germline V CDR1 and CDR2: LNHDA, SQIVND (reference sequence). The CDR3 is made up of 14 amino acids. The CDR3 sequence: CASSIQVTGNTIYF. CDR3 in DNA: TGTGCCAGTAGTATACAGGTCACTGGAAACACCATATATTTT. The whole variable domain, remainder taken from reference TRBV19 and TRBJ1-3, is DGGITQSPKYLFRKEGQNVTLSCEQNLNHDAMYWYRQDPGQGLRLIYYSQIVNDFQKGDIAEGYSVSREKKESFPLTVTSAQKNPTAFYLCASSIQVTGNTIYFGEGSWLTVV.

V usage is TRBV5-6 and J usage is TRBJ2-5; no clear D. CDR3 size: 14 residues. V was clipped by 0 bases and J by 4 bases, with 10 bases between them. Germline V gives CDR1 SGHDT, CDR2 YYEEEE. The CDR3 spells CASSLGLVGETQYF. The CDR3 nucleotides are TGTGCCAGCAGCTTGGGGTTAGTTGGAGAGACCCAGTACTTC.

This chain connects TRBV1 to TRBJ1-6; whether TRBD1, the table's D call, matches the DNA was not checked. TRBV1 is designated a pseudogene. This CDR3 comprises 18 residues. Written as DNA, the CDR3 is TGCACCAGCAGCCAAGAAATCTTCAGGACAGGGGATGCTTCACCCCTCCACTTT. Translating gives CTSSQEIFRTGDASPLHF.

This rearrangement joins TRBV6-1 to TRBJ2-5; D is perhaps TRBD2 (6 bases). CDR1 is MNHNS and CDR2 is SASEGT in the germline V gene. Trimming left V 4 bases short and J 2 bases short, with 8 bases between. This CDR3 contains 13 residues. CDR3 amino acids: CASSGDFQETQYF. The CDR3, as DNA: TGTGCCAGCAGTGGGGACTTTCAAGAGACCCAGTACTTC.

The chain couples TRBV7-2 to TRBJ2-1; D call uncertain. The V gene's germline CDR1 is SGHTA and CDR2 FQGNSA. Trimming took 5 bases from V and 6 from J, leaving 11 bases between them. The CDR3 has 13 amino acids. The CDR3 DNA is TGTGCCAGCAGCCCGTACTTGAGCAATGAGCAGTTCTTC. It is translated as CASSPYLSNEQFF.

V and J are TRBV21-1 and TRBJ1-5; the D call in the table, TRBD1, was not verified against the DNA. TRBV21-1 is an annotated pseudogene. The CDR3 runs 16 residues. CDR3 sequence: CASSKGTGLIYRPQHF. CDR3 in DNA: TGTGCCAGCAGCAAGGGTACAGGGTTAATATACCGGCCCCAGCATTTT.

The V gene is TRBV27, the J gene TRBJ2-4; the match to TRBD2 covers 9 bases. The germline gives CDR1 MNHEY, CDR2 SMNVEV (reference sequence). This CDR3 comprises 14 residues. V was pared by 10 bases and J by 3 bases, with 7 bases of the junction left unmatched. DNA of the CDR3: TGTGCCACCTTTAGCGGGGGCGTCAAAAACATTCAGTACTTC. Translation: CATFSGGVKNIQYF.

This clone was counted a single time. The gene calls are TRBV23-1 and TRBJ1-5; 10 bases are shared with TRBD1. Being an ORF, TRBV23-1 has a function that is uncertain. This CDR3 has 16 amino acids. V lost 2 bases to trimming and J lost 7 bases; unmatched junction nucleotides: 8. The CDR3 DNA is TGCGCCAGCAGTCAACGGACAGGGGGTCCCAGCCAGCCCCAGCATTTT. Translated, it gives CASSQRTGGPSQPQHF.

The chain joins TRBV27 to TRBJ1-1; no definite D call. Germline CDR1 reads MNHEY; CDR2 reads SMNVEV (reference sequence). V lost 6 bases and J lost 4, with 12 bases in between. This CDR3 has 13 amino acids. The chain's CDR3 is CASSTTAGTEAFF. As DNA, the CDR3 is TGTGCCAGCAGCACGACCGCGGGCACTGAAGCTTTCTTT.

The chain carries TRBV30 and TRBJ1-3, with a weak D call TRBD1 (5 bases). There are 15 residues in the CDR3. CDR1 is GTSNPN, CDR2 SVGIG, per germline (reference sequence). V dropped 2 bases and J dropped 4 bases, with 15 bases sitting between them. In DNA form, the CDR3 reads TGTGCCTGGAGTCGGGACGGGGGGGGAGGAAACACCATATATTTT. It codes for CAWSRDGGGGNTIYF.

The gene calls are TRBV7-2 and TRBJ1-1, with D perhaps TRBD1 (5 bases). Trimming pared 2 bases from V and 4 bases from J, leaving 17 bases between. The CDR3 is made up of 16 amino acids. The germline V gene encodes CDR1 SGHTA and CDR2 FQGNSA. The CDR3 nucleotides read TGTGCCAGCAGCTTAAGGCGCCCCGGGGGGGGCACTGAAGCTTTCTTT. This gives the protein CASSLRRPGGGTEAFF.

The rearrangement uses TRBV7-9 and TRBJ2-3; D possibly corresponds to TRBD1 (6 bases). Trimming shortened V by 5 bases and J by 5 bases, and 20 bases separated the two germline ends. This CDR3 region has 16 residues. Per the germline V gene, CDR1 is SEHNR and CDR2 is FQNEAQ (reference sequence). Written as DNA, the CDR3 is TGTGCCAGCAGCCGGTCCGGGACAAAAGCACAAGATACGCAGTATTTT. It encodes CASSRSGTKAQDTQYF.

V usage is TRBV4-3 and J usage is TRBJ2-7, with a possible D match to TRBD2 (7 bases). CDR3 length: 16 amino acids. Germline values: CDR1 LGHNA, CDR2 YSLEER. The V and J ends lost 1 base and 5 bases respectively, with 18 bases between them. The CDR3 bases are TGCGCCAGCAGCCAAGCCACCGCGGGGGCAAGGCACGAGCAGTACTTC. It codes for CASSQATAGARHEQYF.

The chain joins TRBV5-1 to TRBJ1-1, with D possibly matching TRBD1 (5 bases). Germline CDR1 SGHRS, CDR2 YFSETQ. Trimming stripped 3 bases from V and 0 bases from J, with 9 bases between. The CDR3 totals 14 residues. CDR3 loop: CASSYGHLNTEAFF. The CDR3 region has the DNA TGCGCCAGCAGCTACGGACACCTGAACACTGAAGCTTTCTTT.

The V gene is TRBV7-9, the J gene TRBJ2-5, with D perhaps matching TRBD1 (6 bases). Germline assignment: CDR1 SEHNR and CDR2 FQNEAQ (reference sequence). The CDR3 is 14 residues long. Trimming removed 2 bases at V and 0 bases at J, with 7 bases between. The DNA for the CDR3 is TGTGCCAGCAGCTTACAGGGGTACCAAGAGACCCAGTACTTC. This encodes CASSLQGYQETQYF.

The CDR3 region is CASSSPGGLYEQYF. DNA for the CDR3: TGTGCCAGCAGCTCCCCAGGGGGACTCTACGAGCAGTACTTC. The chain carries TRBV7-8 and TRBJ2-7; TRBD1 is a possible D gene (7 bases). Germline V gene data show CDR1 as SGHVS and CDR2 as FQNEAQ. CDR3 size: 14 residues. The V end was cut by 4 bases, the J end by 3 bases, with 13 bases between. Using reference TRBV7-8 and TRBJ2-7 for the parts outside the CDR3, the full variable domain is GAGVSQSPRYKVAKRGQDVALRCDPISGHVSLFWYQQALGQGPEFLTYFQNEAQLDKSGLPSDRFFAERPEGSVSTLKIQRTQQEDSAVYLCASSSPGGLYEQYFGPGTRLTVT.

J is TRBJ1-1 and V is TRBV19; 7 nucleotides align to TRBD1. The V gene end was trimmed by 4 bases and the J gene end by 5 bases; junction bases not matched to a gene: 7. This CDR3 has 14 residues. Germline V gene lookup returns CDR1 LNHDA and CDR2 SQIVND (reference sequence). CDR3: CASSKNRGGTEAFF. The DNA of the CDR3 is TGTGCCAGTAGTAAAAACAGGGGTGGAACTGAAGCTTTCTTT.

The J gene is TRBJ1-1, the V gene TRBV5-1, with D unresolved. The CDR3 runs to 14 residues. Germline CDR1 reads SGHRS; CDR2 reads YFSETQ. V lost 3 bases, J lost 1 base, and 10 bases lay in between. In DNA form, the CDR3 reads TGCGCCAGCAGCTCGGGTCCAGCGAACACTGAAGCTTTCTTT. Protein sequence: CASSSGPANTEAFF. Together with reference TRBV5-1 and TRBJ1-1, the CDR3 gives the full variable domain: KAGVTQTPRYLIKTRGQQVTLSCSPISGHRSVSWYQQTPGQGLQFLFEYFSETQRNKGNFPGRFSGRQFSNSRSEMNVSTLELGDSALYLCASSSGPANTEAFFGQGTRLTVV.

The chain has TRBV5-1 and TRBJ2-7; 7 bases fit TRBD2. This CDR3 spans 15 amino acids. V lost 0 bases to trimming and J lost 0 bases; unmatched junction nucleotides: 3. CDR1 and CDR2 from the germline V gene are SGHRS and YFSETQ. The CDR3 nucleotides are TGCGCCAGCAGCTTGGGCGGGGGACCCTCCTACGAGCAGTACTTC. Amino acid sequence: CASSLGGGPSYEQYF.

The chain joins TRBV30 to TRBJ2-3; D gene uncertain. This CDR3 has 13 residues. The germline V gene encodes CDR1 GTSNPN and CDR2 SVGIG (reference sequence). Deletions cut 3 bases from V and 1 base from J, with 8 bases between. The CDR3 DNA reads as TGTGCCTGGAGCGGAGTAGGCACAGATACGCAGTATTTT. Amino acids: CAWSGVGTDTQYF.

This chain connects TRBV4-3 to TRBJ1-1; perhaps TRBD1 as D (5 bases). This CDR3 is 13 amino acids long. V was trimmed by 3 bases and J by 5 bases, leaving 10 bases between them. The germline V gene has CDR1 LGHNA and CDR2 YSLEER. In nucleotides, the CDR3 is TGCGCCAGCAGCCATGGGGGGGGGACTGAAGCTTTCTTT. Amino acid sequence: CASSHGGGTEAFF.

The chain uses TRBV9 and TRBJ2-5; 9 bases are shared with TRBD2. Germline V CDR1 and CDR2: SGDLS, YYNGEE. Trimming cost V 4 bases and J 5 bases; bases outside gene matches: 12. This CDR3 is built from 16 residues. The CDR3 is CASSTSGRGGSETQYF. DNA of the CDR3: TGTGCCAGCAGCACCTCCGGGCGGGGGGGCTCGGAGACCCAGTACTTC.

As DNA, the CDR3 is TGTGCCAGCAGTTTACTCTCGGGGGAGCTGTTTTTT. Its translation is CASSLLSGELFF. This chain links TRBV28 with TRBJ2-2; D is unresolved. CDR3 length equals 12 residues. Germline V CDR1 and CDR2: MDHEN, SYDVKM. Trimming stripped 2 bases from V and 8 bases from J, with 6 bases between.